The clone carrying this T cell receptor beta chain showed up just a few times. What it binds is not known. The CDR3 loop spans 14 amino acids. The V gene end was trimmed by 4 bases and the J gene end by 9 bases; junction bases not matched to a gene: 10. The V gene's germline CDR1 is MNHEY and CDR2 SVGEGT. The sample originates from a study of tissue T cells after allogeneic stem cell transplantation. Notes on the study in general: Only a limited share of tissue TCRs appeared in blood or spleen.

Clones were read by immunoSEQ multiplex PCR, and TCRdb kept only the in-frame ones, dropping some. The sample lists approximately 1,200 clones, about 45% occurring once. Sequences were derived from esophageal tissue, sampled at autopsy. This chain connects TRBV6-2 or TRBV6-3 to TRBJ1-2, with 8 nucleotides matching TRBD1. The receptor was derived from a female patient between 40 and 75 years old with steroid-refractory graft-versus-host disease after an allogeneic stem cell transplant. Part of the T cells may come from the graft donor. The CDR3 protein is CASSFSGTGTSYTF. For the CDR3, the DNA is TGTGCCAGCAGTTTTTCCGGGACAGGTACTAGCTACACCTTC.